The 31 T cell receptor beta chains in this list originate from one sample, sequenced in a study of CD8 T cells in ankylosing spondylitis. TCRdb processed the 5' RACE reads anew with MiXCR; each CDR3 protein has one entry. The table includes more than 110,000 distinct CDR3 sequences, roughly 8.8% detected once. The material sequenced was synovial fluid, either unsorted or a sorted T cell fraction (not recorded which). The receptors here all came from a male donor with ankylosing spondylitis.

The sample holds a few counts of this clonotype. The chain employs TRBV6-1 and TRBJ2-7; 8 bases map to TRBD1. The CDR3 spans 15 residues. The junction had 10 bases not matched to a gene; V was cut back by 8 bases and J by 1 base. Per the germline V gene, CDR1 is MNHNS and CDR2 is SASEGT. This CDR3 reads CASAPKGTGSYEQYF. CDR3 sequence (DNA): TGTGCCAGCGCACCAAAGGGGACAGGATCCTACGAGCAGTACTTC.

The V call is TRBV4-2, the J call TRBJ2-7; D remains unclear. This CDR3 comprises 16 residues. CDR1 is LGHNA, CDR2 YNFKEQ, per germline. V lost 2 bases and J 4 bases, leaving 18 bases between the germline ends. The CDR3 bases are TGTGCCAGCAGCCAAAATCAAGGGTCAGCCCTATACGAGCAGTACTTC. Translating it yields CASSQNQGSALYEQYF.

Many counts were recorded for this clonotype. CDR3 protein: CASSYRHLAEQYF. DNA of the CDR3: TGTGCCAGCAGTTATAGACACCTCGCCGAGCAGTACTTC. The chain combines TRBV6-2 or TRBV6-3 with TRBJ2-7; D uncertain. The germline CDR1 and CDR2 sequences are MNHEY and SVGEGT. V shed 3 bases and J shed 6 bases, with 12 bases lying between them. There are 13 residues in the CDR3.

J is TRBJ1-2 and V is TRBV20-1; 8 nucleotides agree with TRBD1. V lost 5 bases to trimming and J lost 8 bases; unmatched junction nucleotides: 7. The CDR3 runs 12 residues. In germline, CDR1 is DFQATT, CDR2 SNEGSKA (reference sequence). This CDR3 reads CSAPRTGSGYTF. The DNA of the CDR3 is TGCAGTGCTCCTCGGACAGGGTCGGGCTACACCTTC.

This clonotype was seen a handful of times. The chain couples TRBV20-1 to TRBJ1-1; D call uncertain. The CDR3 is made up of 12 amino acids. Trimming left V 1 base short and J 8 bases short, with 11 bases between. Germline values: CDR1 DFQATT, CDR2 SNEGSKA (reference sequence). CDR3 residues: CSARGHWKEAFF. The DNA for the CDR3 is TGCAGTGCTAGAGGACATTGGAAAGAAGCTTTCTTT.

This clonotype was seen more than once but under ten times. The CDR3 spells CASSLWDRSYEQYF. The DNA for the CDR3 is TGTGCCAGCAGTTTGTGGGACAGGTCCTACGAGCAGTACTTC. The chain is built from TRBV28 and TRBJ2-7; 8 bases align to TRBD1. Germline V lookup: CDR1 MDHEN, CDR2 SYDVKM. The CDR3 sequence is 14 residues long. V shed 3 bases, J shed 1 base, and the junction held 2 bases outside the gene matches.

This clonotype was seen only a few times. This chain joins TRBV6-5 and TRBJ2-5, with D unresolved. Deletions cut 2 bases from V and 6 bases from J, with 7 bases between. This CDR3 has 12 amino acids. The germline CDR1 and CDR2 sequences are MNHEY and SVGAGI. The CDR3 loop reads CASSYDAKTQYF. The DNA of the CDR3 is TGTGCCAGCAGTTACGATGCGAAGACCCAGTACTTC.

This clonotype was seen a few times. The J gene is TRBJ2-3, the V gene TRBV20-1, with 10 positions matching TRBD2. V lost 4 bases and J lost 2; bases outside the gene matches: 6. The CDR3 has 15 amino acids. Germline CDR1 and CDR2: DFQATT and SNEGSKA (reference sequence). The CDR3: CSATSGGGFTDTQYF. The CDR3 nucleotides are TGCAGTGCTACTAGCGGGGGAGGATTCACAGATACGCAGTATTTT.

This clonotype was found many times. This chain connects TRBV29-1 to TRBJ1-2; 8 nucleotides agree with TRBD1. The CDR3 is 13 residues long. Germline values: CDR1 SQVTM, CDR2 ANQGSEA. The V gene end was trimmed by 4 bases and the J gene end by 8 bases; junction bases not matched to a gene: 9. CDR3 region: CSVVAGGAKGYTF. CDR3 DNA sequence: TGCAGCGTTGTGGCAGGGGGCGCAAAGGGCTACACCTTC.

The rearrangement links TRBV12-3 or TRBV12-4 to TRBJ1-1, with D perhaps matching TRBD1 (6 bases). Trimming pared 1 base from V and 6 bases from J, leaving 12 bases between. This CDR3 has 14 residues. The CDR3 here is CASSLEGGTPEAFF. The CDR3 DNA is TGTGCCAGCAGTTTAGAGGGGGGTACTCCTGAAGCTTTCTTT.

This clonotype was seen more than once but under ten times. The V gene is TRBV7-6, the J gene TRBJ2-7; TRBD1 aligns across 7 bases. The CDR3 consists of 14 residues. Trimming took 5 bases from V and 12 from J; bases not matched to a gene: 16. Germline-derived CDR1 and CDR2 are SGHVS and FNYEAQ. The CDR3 is CASSNPGQPLRRYF. The CDR3 bases are TGTGCCAGCAGCAACCCGGGACAGCCTCTACGACGGTACTTC.

This chain uses TRBV7-2 with TRBJ2-3, with D uncertain. This CDR3 region has 16 residues. With 3 bases removed from V and 2 bases from J, the gap between germline ends came to 15 bases. The germline V gene encodes CDR1 SGHTA and CDR2 FQGNSA. The CDR3 coding sequence is TGTGCCAGCAGCTTTAGGTTTGGCGGTTTCACAGATACGCAGTATTTT. Residues: CASSFRFGGFTDTQYF.

The sample holds many counts of this clonotype. The V gene is TRBV29-1, the J gene TRBJ2-1; 11 bases align to TRBD2. This CDR3 comprises 14 residues. Germline V lookup: CDR1 SQVTM, CDR2 ANQGSEA. Trimming at V came to 4 bases and at J to 12 bases, leaving 11 bases not matched to a gene. CDR3 coding DNA: TGCAGCGTTGGCCTAGCGGGAGGCCAGGCCCGGCAGTTCTTC. Residues: CSVGLAGGQARQFF.

This clonotype was recorded many times. The genes are TRBV20-1 and TRBJ2-3; no clear D. Per germline, CDR1 DFQATT and CDR2 SNEGSKA (reference sequence). The V end lost 3 bases, the J end lost 1 base, and 17 bases lay between the germline ends. The length of the CDR3 is 16 residues. The CDR3 protein is CSASRAAGEGTDTQYF. CDR3 in DNA: TGCAGTGCTAGTCGGGCGGCTGGTGAGGGCACAGATACGCAGTATTTT.

At least ten counts were recorded for this clonotype. The chain has TRBV20-1 and TRBJ1-5, with D possibly being TRBD1 (6 bases). V lost 3 bases and J 6 bases, leaving 15 bases between the germline ends. The germline CDR1 and CDR2 sequences are DFQATT and SNEGSKA (reference sequence). The length of the CDR3 is 14 residues. In nucleotides, the CDR3 is TGCAGTGCTAGCAGACAGGTTGACGCTCAGCCCCAGCATTTT. The encoded protein is CSASRQVDAQPQHF.

V is TRBV5-6 and J is TRBJ2-4; 8 bases fit TRBD1. The junction had 13 bases not matched to a gene; V was cut back by 1 base and J by 1 base. Germline lookup yields CDR1 SGHDT and CDR2 YYEEEE. The CDR3 runs to 19 residues. CDR3 coding DNA: TGTGCCAGCAGCTTGTGGACAGGGCAGATTTTCGATGCCAAAAACATTCAGTACTTC. This translates into CASSLWTGQIFDAKNIQYF.

The chain recombines TRBV5-6 with TRBJ2-1; TRBD1 might be the D (5 bases). CDR1 SGHDT and CDR2 YYEEEE come from the germline V gene. The length of the CDR3 is 15 residues. V was cut by 1 base and J by 10 bases, with 18 bases left in between. DNA of the CDR3: TGTGCCAGCAGCTTGAGCAGGGTACAAACTGGGGAGCAGTTCTTC. It encodes CASSLSRVQTGEQFF.

This rearrangement joins TRBV3-1 to TRBJ2-6; 8 nucleotides line up with TRBD2. The CDR3 length is 17 residues. With 1 base clipped from V and 0 bases from J, the junction kept 2 bases outside the gene matches. Germline loops: CDR1 LGHDT, CDR2 YNNKEL (reference sequence). The CDR3: CASSQGLASSGANVLTF. CDR3 coding DNA: TGTGCCAGCAGCCAAGGACTAGCGAGCTCTGGGGCCAACGTCCTGACTTTC. Variable domain in full (rest from reference TRBV3-1 and TRBJ2-6): DTAVSQTPKYLVTQMGNDKSIKCEQNLGHDTMYWYKQDSKKFLKIMFSYNNKELIINETVPNRFSPKSPDKAHLNLHINSLELGDSAVYFCASSQGLASSGANVLTFGAGSRLTVL.

This clonotype was counted many times. In DNA, the CDR3 is TGCGCCAGCAGCCCGCCGAGCGGGGGCAATCAGCCCCAGCATTTT. Its translation is CASSPPSGGNQPQHF. The chain links TRBV4-1 to TRBJ1-5; D unresolved. V gave up 4 bases and J gave up 2 bases, with 12 bases separating them. CDR3 length: 15 amino acids. Germline CDR1 is MGHRA and CDR2 is YSYEKL.

This clonotype was counted a few times. J is TRBJ2-2 and V is TRBV12-5; perhaps D is TRBD1 or TRBD2 (5 bases each). The CDR3 is 18 amino acids. Germline V lookup: CDR1 LGHNT, CDR2 FRNRAP. Trimming removed 0 bases from V and 1 base from J, with 15 bases in between. The CDR3 DNA reads as TGTGCTAGTGGTTTGGTACCCGACGGGACGGTGAACACCGGGGAGCTGTTTTTT. Its protein product is CASGLVPDGTVNTGELFF.

This clonotype was seen at least ten times. The chain joins TRBV4-2 to TRBJ1-4; 11 positions agree with TRBD1. This CDR3 region has 14 residues. Germline-derived CDR1 and CDR2 are LGHNA and YNFKEQ. J gave up 8 bases and V 4 bases, and 3 bases lay outside the gene matches. CDR3 sequence: CASSRTGGYEKLFF. The CDR3 nucleotides are TGTGCCAGCAGCCGGACAGGGGGCTACGAAAAACTGTTTTTT.

This chain links TRBV2 with TRBJ2-3; D remains ambiguous. The CDR3 spans 13 residues. Germline assignment: CDR1 SNHLY and CDR2 FYNNEI. Trimming pared 8 bases from V and 0 bases from J, leaving 9 bases between. CDR3 DNA: TGTGCCAGCCAAGAGCTTAGCACAGATACGCAGTATTTT. It encodes CASQELSTDTQYF. Full variable domain (outside the CDR3, taken from reference TRBV2 and TRBJ2-3): EPEVTQTPSHQVTQMGQEVILRCVPISNHLYFYWYRQILGQKVEFLVSFYNNEISEKSEIFDDQFSVERPDGSNFTLKIRSTKLEDSAMYFCASQELSTDTQYFGPGTRLTVL.

The J gene is TRBJ1-2, the V gene TRBV7-9, with TRBD1 matching 9 bases. V shed 5 bases, J shed 6 bases, and the junction held 7 bases outside the gene matches. From germline, CDR1 is SEHNR and CDR2 FQNEAQ (reference sequence). The CDR3 is 14 residues long. The CDR3 DNA follows: TGTGCCAGCAGCACGCAGACAGGGGGGCATGGCTACACCTTC. Translation: CASSTQTGGHGYTF.

The V and J genes are TRBV5-1 and TRBJ2-1, with TRBD2 as a possible D gene (6 bases). From germline, CDR1 is SGHRS and CDR2 YFSETQ. V lost 4 bases and J lost 6, with 14 bases in between. CDR3 length equals 14 residues. The CDR3 DNA reads as TGCGCCAGCAGCCCCCGGCCCGGGGGCAATGAGCAGTTCTTC. Translation gives CASSPRPGGNEQFF.

This clonotype was detected ten times or more. The chain links TRBV20-1 to TRBJ2-7; 7 nucleotides agree with TRBD2. Germline V gene lookup returns CDR1 DFQATT and CDR2 SNEGSKA (reference sequence). The CDR3 spans 13 residues. Trimming removed 7 bases from V and 2 bases from J; junction bases left unmatched: 8. CDR3: CSVGIAGPYEQYF. The CDR3 DNA follows: TGCAGTGTCGGGATAGCGGGCCCCTACGAGCAGTACTTC.

This chain links TRBV12-3 or TRBV12-4 with TRBJ2-2, with 8 bases identical to TRBD1. The CDR3 spans 15 residues. The V gene end was trimmed by 6 bases and the J gene end by 7 bases; junction bases not matched to a gene: 10. The CDR3 sequence is CASRHLTGDHGELFF. The CDR3 DNA follows: TGTGCCAGCAGGCACTTGACAGGGGATCACGGGGAGCTGTTTTTT.

This clonotype was seen at least ten times. This chain joins TRBV18 and TRBJ2-2; D gene unclear. Germline lookup yields CDR1 KGHSH and CDR2 LQKENI. The ends were cut back, 1 base at V and 4 bases at J, with 4 bases in the middle. The CDR3 has 13 amino acids. The CDR3 DNA reads TGTGCCAGCTCACCACAGGGCACCGGGGAGCTGTTTTTT. Residues: CASSPQGTGELFF.

The chain has TRBV14 and TRBJ2-7, with D unresolved. Germline lookup yields CDR1 SGHDN and CDR2 FVKESK. Trimming pared 4 bases from V and 4 bases from J, leaving 14 bases between. The CDR3 is 14 amino acids. The CDR3 loop reads CASSLASNRYEQYF. In DNA, the CDR3 is TGTGCCAGCAGCCTTGCTAGTAACCGGTACGAGCAGTACTTC.

This clonotype was picked up many times. V gene TRBV18 combines with J gene TRBJ2-1, with 10 bases aligning to TRBD2. V lost 3 bases to trimming and J lost 9 bases; unmatched junction nucleotides: 5. Germline CDR1 is KGHSH and CDR2 is LQKENI. The CDR3 consists of 14 residues. The chain's CDR3 is CASSPPSGSPEQFF. CDR3 nucleotide sequence: TGTGCCAGCTCACCCCCTAGCGGGAGTCCTGAGCAGTTCTTC.

Ten or more counts support this clonotype. The chain employs TRBV27 and TRBJ1-1, with 10 bases identical to TRBD1. Trimming at V came to 6 bases and at J to 1 base, leaving 8 bases not matched to a gene. This CDR3 has 16 amino acids. CDR1 is MNHEY and CDR2 is SMNVEV in the germline V gene (reference sequence). CDR3 protein: CASRSDRGRSNTEAFF. Written as DNA, the CDR3 is TGTGCCAGCAGAAGCGACAGGGGGCGTTCGAACACTGAAGCTTTCTTT.

This clonotype was observed at least ten times. V gene TRBV5-1 combines with J gene TRBJ1-1; D not certain. V gave up 2 bases and J gave up 5 bases, with 16 bases separating them. There are 15 residues in the CDR3. Germline lookup yields CDR1 SGHRS and CDR2 YFSETQ. CDR3 sequence reads: CASSFSWGAGTEAFF. The CDR3 DNA reads TGCGCCAGCAGCTTTTCCTGGGGAGCGGGGACTGAAGCTTTCTTT.